The T cell receptor (beta chain) under discussion was sequenced for a study of CD8+CD57+ T cells in acquired aplastic anemia. The TCR beta profiling, which covered VDJ combination and CDR3 sequence, was carried out using genomic DNA as the template. MiXCR, run by TCRdb on the reads, gives a single entry per CDR3 protein. Of roughly 170,000 distinct CDR3 sequences in the sample, approximately 48% were seen once. CDR1 and CDR2 (germline): SNHLY, FYNNEI. V lost 3 bases to trimming and J lost 4 bases, with 10 bases between them. CDR3 length: 14 residues. All patients picked for sequencing had shown, by flow cytometry, an expansion of CD8+CD57+ cells.

V and J are TRBV2 and TRBJ1-5; possible D gene TRBD1, 6 bases. Material: sorted CD4+, CD8+, or CD8+CD57+ T cells (not recorded which) from PBMCs. This receptor was identified in a human donor with aplastic anemia. CDR3 sequence (DNA): TGTGCCAGCAGTGACAGGGGAATGAATCAGCCCCAGCATTTT. Its translation is CASSDRGMNQPQHF.